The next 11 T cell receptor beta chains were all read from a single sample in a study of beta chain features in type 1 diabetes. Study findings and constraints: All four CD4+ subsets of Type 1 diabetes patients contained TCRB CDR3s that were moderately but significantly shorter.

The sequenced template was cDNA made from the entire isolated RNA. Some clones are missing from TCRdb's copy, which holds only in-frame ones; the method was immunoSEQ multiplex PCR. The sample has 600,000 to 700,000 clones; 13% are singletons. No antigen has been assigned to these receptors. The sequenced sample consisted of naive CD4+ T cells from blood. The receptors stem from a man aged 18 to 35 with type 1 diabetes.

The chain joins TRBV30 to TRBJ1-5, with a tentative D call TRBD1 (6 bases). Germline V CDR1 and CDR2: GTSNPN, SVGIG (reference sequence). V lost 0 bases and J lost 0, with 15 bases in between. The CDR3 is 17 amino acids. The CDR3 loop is CAWSVLGGPFSNQPQHF. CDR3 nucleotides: TGTGCCTGGAGTGTACTTGGGGGCCCCTTTAGCAATCAGCCCCAGCATTTT.

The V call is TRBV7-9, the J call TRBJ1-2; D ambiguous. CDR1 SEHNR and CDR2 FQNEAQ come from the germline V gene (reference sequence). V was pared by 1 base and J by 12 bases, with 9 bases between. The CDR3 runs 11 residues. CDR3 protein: CASSLGGVHTF. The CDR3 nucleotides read TGTGCCAGCAGCTTAGGCGGGGTTCACACCTTC.

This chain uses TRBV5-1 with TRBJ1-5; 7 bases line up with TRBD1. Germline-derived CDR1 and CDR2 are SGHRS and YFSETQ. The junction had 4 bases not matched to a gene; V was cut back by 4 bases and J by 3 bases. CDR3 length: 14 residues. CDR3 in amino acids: CASSPGQLNQPQHF. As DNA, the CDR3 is TGCGCCAGCAGCCCGGGACAGCTCAATCAGCCCCAGCATTTT.

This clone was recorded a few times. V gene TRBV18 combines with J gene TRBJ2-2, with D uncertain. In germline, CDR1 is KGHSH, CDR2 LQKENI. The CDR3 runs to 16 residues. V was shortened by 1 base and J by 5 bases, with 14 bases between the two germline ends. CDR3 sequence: CASSPLETHVTGELFF. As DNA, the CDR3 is TGTGCCAGCTCACCACTGGAGACACACGTAACCGGGGAGCTGTTTTTT.

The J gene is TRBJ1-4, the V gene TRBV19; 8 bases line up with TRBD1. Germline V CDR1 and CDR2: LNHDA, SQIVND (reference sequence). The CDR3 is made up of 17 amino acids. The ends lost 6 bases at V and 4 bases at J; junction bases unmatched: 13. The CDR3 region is CASSHSALGQVNEKLFF. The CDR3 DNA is TGTGCCAGTAGCCATAGCGCGTTGGGACAGGTTAATGAAAAACTGTTTTTT.

The CDR3 here is CASSSDRVYYGYTF. CDR3 nucleotide sequence: TGTGCCAGCAGCTCGGACAGGGTCTACTATGGCTACACCTTC. The chain couples TRBV5-4 to TRBJ1-2; 8 bases map to TRBD1. Germline V gives CDR1 SGHNT, CDR2 YYREEE (reference sequence). V was clipped by 3 bases and J by 3 bases; unmatched bases: 4. CDR3 length: 14 residues.

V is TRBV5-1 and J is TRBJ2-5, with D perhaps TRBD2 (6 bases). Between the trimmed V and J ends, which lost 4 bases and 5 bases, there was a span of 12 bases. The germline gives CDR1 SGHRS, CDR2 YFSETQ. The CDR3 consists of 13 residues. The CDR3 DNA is TGCGCCAGCAGCCGGCGGGGTGAGGAGACCCAGTACTTC. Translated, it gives CASSRRGEETQYF. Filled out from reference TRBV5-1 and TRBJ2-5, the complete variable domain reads KAGVTQTPRYLIKTRGQQVTLSCSPISGHRSVSWYQQTPGQGLQFLFEYFSETQRNKGNFPGRFSGRQFSNSRSEMNVSTLELGDSALYLCASSRRGEETQYFGPGTRLLVL.

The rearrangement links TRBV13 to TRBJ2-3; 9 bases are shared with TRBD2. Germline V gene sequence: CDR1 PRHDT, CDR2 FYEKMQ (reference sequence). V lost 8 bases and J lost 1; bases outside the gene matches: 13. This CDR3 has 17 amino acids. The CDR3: CASGSGGNSLGTDTQYF. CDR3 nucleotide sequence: TGTGCCAGCGGGAGCGGGGGGAACTCCCTCGGCACAGATACGCAGTATTTT.

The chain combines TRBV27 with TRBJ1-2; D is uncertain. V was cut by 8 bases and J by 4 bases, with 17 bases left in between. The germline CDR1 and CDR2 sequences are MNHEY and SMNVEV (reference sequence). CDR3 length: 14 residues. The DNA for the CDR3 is TGTGCCAGCCGACTAGGACGGGCGAGCTATGGCTACACCTTC. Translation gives CASRLGRASYGYTF.

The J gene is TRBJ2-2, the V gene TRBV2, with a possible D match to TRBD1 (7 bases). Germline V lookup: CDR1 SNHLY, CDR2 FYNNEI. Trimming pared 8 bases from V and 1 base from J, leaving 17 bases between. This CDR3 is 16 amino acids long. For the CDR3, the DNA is TGTGCCAGCTCGGCCAGGGGGGCCAAGAACACCGGGGAGCTGTTTTTT. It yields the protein CASSARGAKNTGELFF.

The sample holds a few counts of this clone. This CDR3 is CAWSVGGSQGYTF. In nucleotides, the CDR3 is TGTGCCTGGAGTGTAGGGGGGTCACAAGGCTACACCTTC. This sequence joins TRBV30 and TRBJ1-2; the D gene is possibly TRBD1 (6 bases). CDR3 length: 13 residues. Trimming left V 0 bases short and J 8 bases short, with 13 bases between. Germline V lookup: CDR1 GTSNPN, CDR2 SVGIG (reference sequence).